This T cell receptor beta chain was sequenced during a study of blood T cell repertoires in COVID-19. V was shortened by 0 bases and J by 0 bases, with 9 bases between the two germline ends. In germline, CDR1 is SGHRS, CDR2 YFSETQ. The CDR3 consists of 15 residues. Participants had their cohort set by participant-reported clinical history. Method: immunoSEQ multiplex PCR; TCRdb's copy keeps in-frame clones and lacks some. The table shows 260,000 or so clones, with approximately 90% occurring only once. Material: PBMCs or T cells enriched from blood (not recorded which). The chain couples TRBV5-1 to TRBJ1-1, with D possibly matching TRBD1 (5 bases). This receptor was taken from a man younger than 30 who had recovered from COVID-19. The CDR3, as DNA: TGCGCCAGCAGCTTGGTTGACAGTATGAACACTGAAGCTTTCTTT. Translation gives CASSLVDSMNTEAFF.